This T cell receptor beta chain was profiled in a study of blood T cell repertoires in COVID-19. Looking at the study overall: The samples span acute and convalescent COVID-19 from the United States, Italy and Spain. T cells, B-cell-depleted T cells, or PBMCs provided the cDNA or gDNA that served as material.

This CDR3 region has 15 residues. Germline CDR1 and CDR2: SGHNT and YYREEE (reference sequence). The junction had 4 bases not matched to a gene; V was cut back by 1 base and J by 4 bases. The data were produced by immunoSEQ multiplex PCR, yet TCRdb's version contains in-frame clones alone and is incomplete. The sample consists of approximately 160,000 clones, roughly 84% of them appearing once. V gene TRBV5-4 combines with J gene TRBJ2-3; 9 positions match TRBD2. The source material was peripheral blood. The receptor was isolated from a man aged 55 to 69 who had recovered from COVID-19. DNA for the CDR3: TGTGCCAGCAGCTTGCGGACTAGCGTCGCAGATACGCAGTATTTT. It encodes CASSLRTSVADTQYF. Combining the CDR3 with reference TRBV5-4 and TRBJ2-3 gives the whole variable domain ETGVTQSPTHLIKTRGQQVTLRCSSQSGHNTVSWYQQALGQGPQFIFQYYREEENGRGNFPPRFSGLQFPNYSSELNVNALELDDSALYLCASSLRTSVADTQYFGPGTRLTVL.